This T cell receptor beta chain was sequenced during a study of CD8+ T cells in alopecia areata. The sequencing template was cDNA reverse transcribed from extracted RNA. Using immunoSEQ multiplex PCR, the repertoire was profiled, and TCRdb retains in-frame clones only, with some absent. This table has about 88,000 clones, about 44% appearing once. Treatment noted: oral pan-JAK inhibitor, 5-10 mg twice daily. The CDR3 sequence is 16 residues long. Trimming at V came to 4 bases and at J to 6 bases, leaving 13 bases not matched to a gene. CDR1 and CDR2 (germline): SGHRS, YFSETQ. The sample in question was CD8+ T cells sorted from blood, obtained at week 24, from a patient treated with tofacitinib. The sequence was collected from a human donor with alopecia areata. This chain links TRBV5-1 with TRBJ2-7; TRBD1 matches 10 bases. The CDR3 loop is CASSARSRDRGSEQYF. The CDR3 DNA reads TGCGCCAGCAGCGCGAGGTCCCGGGACAGGGGCTCCGAGCAGTACTTC. The full variable domain, with the rest looked up from reference TRBV5-1 and TRBJ2-7, is KAGVTQTPRYLIKTRGQQVTLSCSPISGHRSVSWYQQTPGQGLQFLFEYFSETQRNKGNFPGRFSGRQFSNSRSEMNVSTLELGDSALYLCASSARSRDRGSEQYFGPGTRLTVT.